This TCR beta chain is drawn from a study of cytomegalovirus exposure and HLA in healthy donors. The PCR employed 60 Vbeta primers together with 13 Jbeta primers. Generated by immunoSEQ multiplex PCR, the TCRdb table keeps only in-frame clones and is missing some. This table holds 200,000 or so clones, over 65% found once. Sampled while nominally healthy, donors likely had unrecorded immune exposures. The V gene's germline CDR1 is SGHVS and CDR2 FQNEAQ. This CDR3 comprises 13 residues. Trimming removed 5 bases at V and 1 base at J, with 8 bases between. As to this clone: Its antigen remains unknown.

Study results and caveats: Later analysis suggested most CMV-associated TCR beta chains were HLA-restricted.

The chain couples TRBV7-8 to TRBJ2-5; D gene uncertain. The sequence was obtained from a boy aged 2 to 9 in good health and CMV-seronegative. The sample consisted of PBMCs. The CDR3 sequence: CASSPSVQETQYF. CDR3 DNA: TGTGCCAGCAGCCCTTCGGTCCAAGAGACCCAGTACTTC.